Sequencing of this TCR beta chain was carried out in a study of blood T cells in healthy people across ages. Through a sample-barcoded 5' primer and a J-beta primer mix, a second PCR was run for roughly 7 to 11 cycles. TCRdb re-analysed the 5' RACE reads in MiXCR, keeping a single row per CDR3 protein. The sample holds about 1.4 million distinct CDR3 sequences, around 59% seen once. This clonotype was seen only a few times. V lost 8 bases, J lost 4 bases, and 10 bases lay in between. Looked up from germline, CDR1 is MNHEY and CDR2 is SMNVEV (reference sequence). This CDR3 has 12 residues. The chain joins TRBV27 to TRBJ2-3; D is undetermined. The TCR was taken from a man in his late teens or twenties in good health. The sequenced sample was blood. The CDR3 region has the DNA TGTGCCAGCTCGACCTTCCCAGATACGCAGTATTTT. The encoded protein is CASSTFPDTQYF.